The next 6 T cell receptor beta chains were all read from a single sample in a study of immune heterogeneity within non-small cell lung tumors. For each sample, template was around 650 ng of bulk tumor genomic DNA. Biopsies that were spaced far apart were taken, several per primary tumor, during surgery. Newly diagnosed with untreated non-small cell lung cancer, the patients underwent curative surgery. Amplification of TCR beta CDR3 was performed by multiplex PCR with 32 V and 13 J primers. MiXCR, run by TCRdb on the multiplex PCR reads, gives a single entry per CDR3 protein. The table lists approximately 21,000 distinct CDR3 sequences, around 28% of them singletons, with about 4.5% in the top ten. Source material: lung tumor tissue. These receptors were obtained from a man aged 35-49 years with non-small cell lung cancer.

The rearrangement uses TRBV9 and TRBJ2-7; a weak D match, TRBD2 (5 bases). The CDR3 is 15 amino acids. Per the germline V gene, CDR1 is SGDLS and CDR2 is YYNGEE. The V end was cut by 4 bases, the J end by 0 bases, with 14 bases between. DNA of the CDR3: TGTGCCAGCAGCCATTCCGGAGAGGGCTCCTACGAGCAGTACTTC. Protein product: CASSHSGEGSYEQYF.

This clonotype was seen at least ten times. The rearrangement joins TRBV19 to TRBJ1-1; D is undetermined. Germline V gene lookup returns CDR1 LNHDA and CDR2 SQIVND (reference sequence). The ends were cut back, 4 bases at V and 0 bases at J, with 9 bases in the middle. The CDR3 is 14 amino acids. The CDR3 is CASSSTAMNTEAFF. As DNA, the CDR3 is TGTGCCAGTAGTAGTACAGCCATGAACACTGAAGCTTTCTTT.

This clonotype was seen ten or more times. The genes are TRBV12-3 or TRBV12-4 and TRBJ2-7; 11 bases line up with TRBD2. This CDR3 region has 14 residues. The J segment lost 1 base and the V segment lost 8 bases, leaving 4 bases of the junction unmatched. This CDR3 is CASCSGGGSYEQYF. CDR3 coding DNA: TGTGCCAGCTGTAGCGGGGGGGGTTCCTACGAGCAGTACTTC.

The chain combines TRBV5-6 with TRBJ1-5, with 8 bases identical to TRBD1. The J segment lost 1 base and the V segment lost 1 base, leaving 13 bases of the junction unmatched. The CDR3 has 19 residues. The germline V gene encodes CDR1 SGHDT and CDR2 YYEEEE. As DNA, the CDR3 is TGTGCCAGCAGCTTGCGATCCTCCGGGACAGGTATGAGCAATCAGCCCCAGCATTTT. This sequence encodes CASSLRSSGTGMSNQPQHF.

This clonotype was counted between two and nine times. A much larger clonotype is one base distant, so this may be a read error. The chain has TRBV5-1 and TRBJ1-4; the D gene is possibly TRBD1 (6 bases). V lost 4 bases and J 8 bases, leaving 18 bases between the germline ends. The V gene's germline CDR1 is SGHRS and CDR2 YFSETQ. This CDR3 is 15 amino acids long. The CDR3 spells CASSQWGAQLEKLFF. CDR3 nucleotide sequence: TGCGCCAGCAGCCAGTGGGGGGCACAATTGGAAAAACTGTTTTTT.

The gene calls are TRBV6-1 and TRBJ2-1; 11 bases align to TRBD2. CDR1 is MNHNS, CDR2 SASEGT, per germline. The CDR3 has 16 amino acids. V lost 6 bases to trimming and J lost 5 bases; unmatched junction nucleotides: 9. The CDR3 region has the DNA TGTGCCAGCAGACGACGGGGGACTAGCGGTAACAATGAGCAGTTCTTC. This encodes CASRRRGTSGNNEQFF.